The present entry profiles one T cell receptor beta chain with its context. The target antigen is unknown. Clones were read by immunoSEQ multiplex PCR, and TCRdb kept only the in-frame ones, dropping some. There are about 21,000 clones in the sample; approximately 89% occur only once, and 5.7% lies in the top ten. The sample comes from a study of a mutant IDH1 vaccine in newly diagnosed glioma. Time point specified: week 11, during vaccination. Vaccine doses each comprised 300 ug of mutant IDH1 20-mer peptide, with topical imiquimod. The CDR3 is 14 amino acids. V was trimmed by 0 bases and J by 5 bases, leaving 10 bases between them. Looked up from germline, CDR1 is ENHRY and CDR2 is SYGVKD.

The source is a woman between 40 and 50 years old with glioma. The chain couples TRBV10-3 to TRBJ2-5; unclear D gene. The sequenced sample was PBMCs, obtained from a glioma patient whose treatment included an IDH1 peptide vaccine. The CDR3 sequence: CAISESRSLETQYF. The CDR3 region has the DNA TGTGCCATCAGTGAGTCGAGGAGTCTGGAGACCCAGTACTTC.